This T cell receptor beta chain was found in a study of cytomegalovirus exposure and HLA in healthy donors. Study results and caveats: The investigators catalogued 150 to 200 TCR beta chains as cytomegalovirus-associated. Reports indicated that the classifier achieved high specificity and sensitivity in diagnosing cytomegalovirus status.

The V gene end was trimmed by 6 bases and the J gene end by 0 bases; junction bases not matched to a gene: 8. CDR3 length: 16 residues. The germline V gene encodes CDR1 SNHLY and CDR2 FYNNEI. Assay used: immunoSEQ multiplex PCR; TCRdb lists only in-frame clones, some missing. The sample holds some 140,000 clones, about 86% seen once. As regards this clone: Its antigen is not known.

The gene calls are TRBV2 and TRBJ1-5; 7 bases are a match to TRBD1. This receptor was obtained from a human donor in good health. What was sequenced was PBMCs. The DNA of the CDR3 is TGTGCCAGCAGGAGGAACAGGGGCCATAGCAATCAGCCCCAGCATTTT. This translates into CASRRNRGHSNQPQHF.